These T cell receptor beta chains were read from a single sample in a study of identical twins. TCRdb used MiXCR to reprocess the 5' RACE reads, holding one entry per CDR3 protein. The sample includes about 530,000 distinct CDR3 sequences, 15% of them seen just once. The sample was also reused in another study, on yellow fever vaccine responses in identical twins.

The specimen was CD4+ T cells sorted from blood. The receptors were sampled from a woman in her late teens or twenties in good health. Both conserved end residues are part of each CDR3. A D gene is named only where the DNA matches it firmly. Clone size is given for some rows only: seen once, a few or many times, or a class if the clone is expanded.

j_call: TRBJ1-3
clone_size: few
cdr3_length: 14
d_call: TRBD1
v_call: TRBV29-1
cdr3_aa: CSAETGARVNTIYF
cdr3_nt: TGCAGCGCCGAGACAGGGGCGCGTGTGAACACCATATATTTT

j_call: TRBJ2-1
clone_size: few
cdr3_length: 15
d_call: NA
v_call: TRBV5-1
cdr3_aa: CASSLQGEGYNEQFF
cdr3_nt: TGCGCCAGCAGCCTACAGGGGGAGGGCTACAATGAGCAGTTCTTC

j_call: TRBJ2-5
clone_size: many
cdr3_length: 15
d_call: TRBD2
v_call: TRBV28
cdr3_aa: CASSQRGTTGGTQYF
cdr3_nt: TGTGCCAGCAGTCAAAGAGGGACTACAGGCGGGACCCAGTACTTC

j_call: TRBJ2-1
clone_size: few
cdr3_length: 14
d_call: TRBD2
v_call: TRBV7-6
cdr3_aa: CASSFLAANNEQFF
cdr3_nt: TGTGCCAGCAGCTTTCTAGCGGCCAACAATGAGCAGTTCTTC

j_call: TRBJ1-1
clone_size: few
cdr3_length: 15
d_call: TRBD1
v_call: TRBV25-1
cdr3_aa: CASSPTGAGLFRAFF
cdr3_nt: TGTGCCAGCAGTCCCACAGGGGCTGGGCTGTTTCGAGCTTTCTTT

j_call: TRBJ2-7
clone_size: few
cdr3_length: 15
d_call: NA
v_call: TRBV24-1
cdr3_aa: CATSDPTGAAYEQYF
cdr3_nt: TGTGCCACCAGTGACCCAACCGGGGCAGCCTACGAGCAGTACTTC

j_call: TRBJ2-7
clone_size: few
cdr3_length: 11
d_call: NA
v_call: TRBV28
cdr3_aa: CASSRLVEQYF
cdr3_nt: TGTGCCAGCAGTCGGCTTGTCGAGCAGTACTTC

j_call: TRBJ2-1
clone_size: NA
cdr3_length: 18
d_call: TRBD2
v_call: TRBV2
cdr3_aa: CASSDRRLAGGMGDEQFF
cdr3_nt: TGTGCCAGCAGTGATCGACGTCTAGCGGGGGGGATGGGGGATGAGCAGTTCTTC

j_call: TRBJ2-7
clone_size: NA
cdr3_length: 15
d_call: TRBD2
v_call: TRBV12-3/TRBV12-4
cdr3_aa: CASSPTMRGANEQYF
cdr3_nt: TGTGCCAGCAGTCCCACCATGCGGGGGGCTAACGAGCAGTACTTC

j_call: TRBJ2-5
clone_size: few
cdr3_length: 14
d_call: TRBD2
v_call: TRBV20-1
cdr3_aa: CSAPGLAVVGTQYF
cdr3_nt: TGCAGTGCCCCTGGACTAGCGGTCGTCGGGACCCAGTACTTC

j_call: TRBJ2-1
clone_size: NA
cdr3_length: 15
d_call: TRBD2
v_call: TRBV10-3
cdr3_aa: CAIRQSGNSYNEQFF
cdr3_nt: TGTGCCATCAGACAAAGCGGGAACTCCTACAATGAGCAGTTCTTC

j_call: TRBJ2-1
clone_size: few
cdr3_length: 15
d_call: TRBD2
v_call: TRBV15
cdr3_aa: CATSRDLRGGNEQFF
cdr3_nt: TGTGCCACCAGCAGAGATCTCCGGGGGGGCAATGAGCAGTTCTTC

j_call: TRBJ2-3
clone_size: few
cdr3_length: 15
d_call: TRBD1
v_call: TRBV6-1
cdr3_aa: CASRSGTGVADTQYF
cdr3_nt: TGTGCCAGCCGCTCCGGGACAGGGGTTGCAGATACGCAGTATTTT

j_call: TRBJ2-7
clone_size: few
cdr3_length: 14
d_call: TRBD1
v_call: TRBV20-1
cdr3_aa: CSAAGTGFVYEQYF
cdr3_nt: TGCAGTGCTGCTGGGACAGGGTTTGTTTACGAGCAGTACTTC

j_call: TRBJ1-6
clone_size: NA
cdr3_length: 13
d_call: NA
v_call: TRBV20-1
cdr3_aa: CSAPTPYNSPLHF
cdr3_nt: TGCAGTGCCCCCACCCCCTATAATTCACCCCTCCACTTT

j_call: TRBJ2-3
clone_size: many
cdr3_length: 16
d_call: NA
v_call: TRBV28
cdr3_aa: CASRFDPGEETDTQYF
cdr3_nt: TGTGCCAGCAGATTTGATCCGGGAGAGGAAACAGATACGCAGTATTTT

j_call: TRBJ1-1
clone_size: few
cdr3_length: 13
d_call: NA
v_call: TRBV5-1
cdr3_aa: CASSLAEGTEAFF
cdr3_nt: TGCGCCAGCAGCTTGGCTGAAGGAACTGAAGCTTTCTTT

j_call: TRBJ2-1
clone_size: few
cdr3_length: 18
d_call: NA
v_call: TRBV14
cdr3_aa: CASSQAPLTRSSYNEQFF
cdr3_nt: TGTGCCAGCAGCCAAGCCCCCTTAACACGGAGCTCCTACAATGAGCAGTTCTTC

j_call: TRBJ1-5
clone_size: many
cdr3_length: 14
d_call: TRBD1
v_call: TRBV5-1
cdr3_aa: CASSLGTANQPQHF
cdr3_nt: TGTGCCAGCAGTCTGGGGACAGCAAATCAGCCCCAGCATTTT

j_call: TRBJ2-1
clone_size: NA
cdr3_length: 18
d_call: NA
v_call: TRBV2
cdr3_aa: CASSEFWGAESSYNEQFF
cdr3_nt: TGTGCCAGCAGTGAATTTTGGGGCGCGGAGAGCTCCTACAATGAGCAGTTCTTC

j_call: TRBJ2-3
clone_size: few
cdr3_length: 14
d_call: TRBD2
v_call: TRBV5-1
cdr3_aa: CASSSSGGLDTQYF
cdr3_nt: TGCGCCAGCAGTTCTAGCGGGGGTTTAGATACGCAGTATTTT

j_call: TRBJ1-2
clone_size: NA
cdr3_length: 13
d_call: NA
v_call: TRBV5-1
cdr3_aa: CASSSLGFYGYTF
cdr3_nt: TGCGCCAGCAGCTCCCTCGGTTTTTATGGCTACACCTTC

j_call: TRBJ1-3
clone_size: few
cdr3_length: 14
d_call: NA
v_call: TRBV6-1
cdr3_aa: CASSPGVSGNTIYF
cdr3_nt: TGTGCCAGCAGTCCGGGGGTCTCTGGAAACACCATATATTTT

j_call: TRBJ2-3
clone_size: once
cdr3_length: 14
d_call: NA
v_call: TRBV5-1
cdr3_aa: CASSLEDSSDTQYF
cdr3_nt: TGCGCCAGCAGCTTGGAAGACTCCTCAGATACGCAGTATTTT

j_call: TRBJ2-3
clone_size: NA
cdr3_length: 15
d_call: NA
v_call: TRBV7-6
cdr3_aa: CASSLTGYSADTQYF
cdr3_nt: TGTGCCAGCAGCTTAACAGGTTACTCTGCAGATACGCAGTATTTT

j_call: TRBJ2-2
clone_size: NA
cdr3_length: 16
d_call: NA
v_call: TRBV6-5
cdr3_aa: CASSYSWTGNTGELFF
cdr3_nt: TGTGCCAGCAGTTACTCCTGGACGGGGAACACCGGGGAGCTGTTTTTT

j_call: TRBJ2-1
clone_size: NA
cdr3_length: 16
d_call: TRBD2
v_call: TRBV12-3/TRBV12-4
cdr3_aa: CASSPRGGGSYNEQFF
cdr3_nt: TGTGCCAGCAGTCCAAGGGGCGGGGGGAGCTACAATGAGCAGTTCTTC

j_call: TRBJ2-6
clone_size: few
cdr3_length: 17
d_call: NA
v_call: TRBV10-3
cdr3_aa: CAISEGAALSGANVLTF
cdr3_nt: TGTGCCATCAGTGAGGGAGCAGCCCTCTCTGGGGCCAACGTCCTGACTTTC